This TCR beta chain was recovered during a study of blood T cells in healthy people across ages. General study findings and limits: Those diversity estimates obtained from one million T cells were thought to be underestimates. In older individuals, TCR beta diversity per million T cells was lower, falling roughly linearly with age.

This clonotype has only a few counts. Its target is not known. A second roughly 6 to 12 cycle PCR used barcoded and J-beta primers. The template-switch adaptor was a 5' adaptor with 12 random nucleotides. It tagged each cDNA molecule. In TCRdb, the 5' RACE reads were re-called with MiXCR into one record per CDR3 protein. The sample has over a million distinct CDR3 sequences; roughly 40% are singletons. The germline V and J ends were trimmed by 6 bases and 3 bases, with 15 bases remaining between them. This CDR3 is 14 amino acids long. Germline CDR1 SEHNR, CDR2 FQNEAQ (reference sequence). Material for sequencing was blood. This clonotype was obtained from a woman aged 18-29 years in good health. V is TRBV7-9 and J is TRBJ2-7, with D tentatively TRBD2 (5 bases). Written as DNA, the CDR3 is TGTGCCAGCAGACCCGAGGACCGGGACTACGAGCAGTACTTC. This codes for CASRPEDRDYEQYF.